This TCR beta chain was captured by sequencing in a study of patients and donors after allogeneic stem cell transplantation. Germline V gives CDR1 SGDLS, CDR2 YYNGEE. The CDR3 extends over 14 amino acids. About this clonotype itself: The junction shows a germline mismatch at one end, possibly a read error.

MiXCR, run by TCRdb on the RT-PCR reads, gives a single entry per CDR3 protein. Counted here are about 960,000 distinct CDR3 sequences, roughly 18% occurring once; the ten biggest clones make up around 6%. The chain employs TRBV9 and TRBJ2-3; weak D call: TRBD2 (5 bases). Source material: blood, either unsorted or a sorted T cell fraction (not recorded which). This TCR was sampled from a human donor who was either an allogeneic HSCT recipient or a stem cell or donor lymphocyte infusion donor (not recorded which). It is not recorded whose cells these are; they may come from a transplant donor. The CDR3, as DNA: TGTGCCAGCAGCGTCCCTAGCAGCACCGATACGCAGTATTTT. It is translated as CASSVPSSTDTQYF. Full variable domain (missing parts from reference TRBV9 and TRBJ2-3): DSGVTQTPKHLITATGQRVTLRCSPRSGDLSVYWYQQSLDQGLQFLIQYYNGEERAKGNILERFSAQQFPDLHSELNLSSLELGDSALYFCASSVPSSTDTQYFGPGTRLTVL.